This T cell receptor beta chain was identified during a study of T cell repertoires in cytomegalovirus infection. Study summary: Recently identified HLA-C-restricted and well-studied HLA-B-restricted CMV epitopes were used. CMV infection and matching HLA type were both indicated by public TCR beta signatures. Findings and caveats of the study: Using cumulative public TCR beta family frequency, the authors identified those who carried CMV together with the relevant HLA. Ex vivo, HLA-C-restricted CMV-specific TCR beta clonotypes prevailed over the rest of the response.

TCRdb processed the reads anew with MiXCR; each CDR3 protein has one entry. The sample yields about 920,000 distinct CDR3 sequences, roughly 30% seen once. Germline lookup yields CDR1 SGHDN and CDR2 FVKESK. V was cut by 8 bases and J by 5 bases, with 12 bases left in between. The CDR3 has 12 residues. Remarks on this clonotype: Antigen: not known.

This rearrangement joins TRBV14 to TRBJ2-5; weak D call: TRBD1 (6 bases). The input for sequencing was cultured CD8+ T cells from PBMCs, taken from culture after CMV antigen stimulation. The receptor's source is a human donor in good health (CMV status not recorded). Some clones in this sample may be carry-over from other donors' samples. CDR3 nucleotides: TGTGCCAGCGGCGGGCAGGGGGAGACCCAGTACTTC. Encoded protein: CASGGQGETQYF.